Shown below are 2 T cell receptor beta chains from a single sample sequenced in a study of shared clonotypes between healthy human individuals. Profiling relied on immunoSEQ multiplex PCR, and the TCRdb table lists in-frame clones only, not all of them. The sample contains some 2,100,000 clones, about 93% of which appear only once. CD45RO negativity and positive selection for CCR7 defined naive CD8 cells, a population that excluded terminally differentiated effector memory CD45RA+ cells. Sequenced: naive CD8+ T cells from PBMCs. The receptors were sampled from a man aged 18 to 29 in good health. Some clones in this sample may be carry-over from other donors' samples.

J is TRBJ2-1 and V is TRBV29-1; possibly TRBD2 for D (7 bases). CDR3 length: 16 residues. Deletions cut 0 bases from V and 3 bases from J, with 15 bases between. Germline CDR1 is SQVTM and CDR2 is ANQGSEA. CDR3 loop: CSVEDHRGGGYNEQFF. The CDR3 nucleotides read TGCAGCGTTGAAGATCATCGGGGAGGGGGCTACAATGAGCAGTTCTTC.

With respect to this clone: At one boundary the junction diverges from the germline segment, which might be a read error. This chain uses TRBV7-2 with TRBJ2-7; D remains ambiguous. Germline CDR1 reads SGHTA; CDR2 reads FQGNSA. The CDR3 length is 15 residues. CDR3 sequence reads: CASSPLRASSSEQYF. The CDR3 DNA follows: TGTGCCAGCAGCCCGCTGCGAGCGTCGTCCTCCGAGCAGTACTTC.